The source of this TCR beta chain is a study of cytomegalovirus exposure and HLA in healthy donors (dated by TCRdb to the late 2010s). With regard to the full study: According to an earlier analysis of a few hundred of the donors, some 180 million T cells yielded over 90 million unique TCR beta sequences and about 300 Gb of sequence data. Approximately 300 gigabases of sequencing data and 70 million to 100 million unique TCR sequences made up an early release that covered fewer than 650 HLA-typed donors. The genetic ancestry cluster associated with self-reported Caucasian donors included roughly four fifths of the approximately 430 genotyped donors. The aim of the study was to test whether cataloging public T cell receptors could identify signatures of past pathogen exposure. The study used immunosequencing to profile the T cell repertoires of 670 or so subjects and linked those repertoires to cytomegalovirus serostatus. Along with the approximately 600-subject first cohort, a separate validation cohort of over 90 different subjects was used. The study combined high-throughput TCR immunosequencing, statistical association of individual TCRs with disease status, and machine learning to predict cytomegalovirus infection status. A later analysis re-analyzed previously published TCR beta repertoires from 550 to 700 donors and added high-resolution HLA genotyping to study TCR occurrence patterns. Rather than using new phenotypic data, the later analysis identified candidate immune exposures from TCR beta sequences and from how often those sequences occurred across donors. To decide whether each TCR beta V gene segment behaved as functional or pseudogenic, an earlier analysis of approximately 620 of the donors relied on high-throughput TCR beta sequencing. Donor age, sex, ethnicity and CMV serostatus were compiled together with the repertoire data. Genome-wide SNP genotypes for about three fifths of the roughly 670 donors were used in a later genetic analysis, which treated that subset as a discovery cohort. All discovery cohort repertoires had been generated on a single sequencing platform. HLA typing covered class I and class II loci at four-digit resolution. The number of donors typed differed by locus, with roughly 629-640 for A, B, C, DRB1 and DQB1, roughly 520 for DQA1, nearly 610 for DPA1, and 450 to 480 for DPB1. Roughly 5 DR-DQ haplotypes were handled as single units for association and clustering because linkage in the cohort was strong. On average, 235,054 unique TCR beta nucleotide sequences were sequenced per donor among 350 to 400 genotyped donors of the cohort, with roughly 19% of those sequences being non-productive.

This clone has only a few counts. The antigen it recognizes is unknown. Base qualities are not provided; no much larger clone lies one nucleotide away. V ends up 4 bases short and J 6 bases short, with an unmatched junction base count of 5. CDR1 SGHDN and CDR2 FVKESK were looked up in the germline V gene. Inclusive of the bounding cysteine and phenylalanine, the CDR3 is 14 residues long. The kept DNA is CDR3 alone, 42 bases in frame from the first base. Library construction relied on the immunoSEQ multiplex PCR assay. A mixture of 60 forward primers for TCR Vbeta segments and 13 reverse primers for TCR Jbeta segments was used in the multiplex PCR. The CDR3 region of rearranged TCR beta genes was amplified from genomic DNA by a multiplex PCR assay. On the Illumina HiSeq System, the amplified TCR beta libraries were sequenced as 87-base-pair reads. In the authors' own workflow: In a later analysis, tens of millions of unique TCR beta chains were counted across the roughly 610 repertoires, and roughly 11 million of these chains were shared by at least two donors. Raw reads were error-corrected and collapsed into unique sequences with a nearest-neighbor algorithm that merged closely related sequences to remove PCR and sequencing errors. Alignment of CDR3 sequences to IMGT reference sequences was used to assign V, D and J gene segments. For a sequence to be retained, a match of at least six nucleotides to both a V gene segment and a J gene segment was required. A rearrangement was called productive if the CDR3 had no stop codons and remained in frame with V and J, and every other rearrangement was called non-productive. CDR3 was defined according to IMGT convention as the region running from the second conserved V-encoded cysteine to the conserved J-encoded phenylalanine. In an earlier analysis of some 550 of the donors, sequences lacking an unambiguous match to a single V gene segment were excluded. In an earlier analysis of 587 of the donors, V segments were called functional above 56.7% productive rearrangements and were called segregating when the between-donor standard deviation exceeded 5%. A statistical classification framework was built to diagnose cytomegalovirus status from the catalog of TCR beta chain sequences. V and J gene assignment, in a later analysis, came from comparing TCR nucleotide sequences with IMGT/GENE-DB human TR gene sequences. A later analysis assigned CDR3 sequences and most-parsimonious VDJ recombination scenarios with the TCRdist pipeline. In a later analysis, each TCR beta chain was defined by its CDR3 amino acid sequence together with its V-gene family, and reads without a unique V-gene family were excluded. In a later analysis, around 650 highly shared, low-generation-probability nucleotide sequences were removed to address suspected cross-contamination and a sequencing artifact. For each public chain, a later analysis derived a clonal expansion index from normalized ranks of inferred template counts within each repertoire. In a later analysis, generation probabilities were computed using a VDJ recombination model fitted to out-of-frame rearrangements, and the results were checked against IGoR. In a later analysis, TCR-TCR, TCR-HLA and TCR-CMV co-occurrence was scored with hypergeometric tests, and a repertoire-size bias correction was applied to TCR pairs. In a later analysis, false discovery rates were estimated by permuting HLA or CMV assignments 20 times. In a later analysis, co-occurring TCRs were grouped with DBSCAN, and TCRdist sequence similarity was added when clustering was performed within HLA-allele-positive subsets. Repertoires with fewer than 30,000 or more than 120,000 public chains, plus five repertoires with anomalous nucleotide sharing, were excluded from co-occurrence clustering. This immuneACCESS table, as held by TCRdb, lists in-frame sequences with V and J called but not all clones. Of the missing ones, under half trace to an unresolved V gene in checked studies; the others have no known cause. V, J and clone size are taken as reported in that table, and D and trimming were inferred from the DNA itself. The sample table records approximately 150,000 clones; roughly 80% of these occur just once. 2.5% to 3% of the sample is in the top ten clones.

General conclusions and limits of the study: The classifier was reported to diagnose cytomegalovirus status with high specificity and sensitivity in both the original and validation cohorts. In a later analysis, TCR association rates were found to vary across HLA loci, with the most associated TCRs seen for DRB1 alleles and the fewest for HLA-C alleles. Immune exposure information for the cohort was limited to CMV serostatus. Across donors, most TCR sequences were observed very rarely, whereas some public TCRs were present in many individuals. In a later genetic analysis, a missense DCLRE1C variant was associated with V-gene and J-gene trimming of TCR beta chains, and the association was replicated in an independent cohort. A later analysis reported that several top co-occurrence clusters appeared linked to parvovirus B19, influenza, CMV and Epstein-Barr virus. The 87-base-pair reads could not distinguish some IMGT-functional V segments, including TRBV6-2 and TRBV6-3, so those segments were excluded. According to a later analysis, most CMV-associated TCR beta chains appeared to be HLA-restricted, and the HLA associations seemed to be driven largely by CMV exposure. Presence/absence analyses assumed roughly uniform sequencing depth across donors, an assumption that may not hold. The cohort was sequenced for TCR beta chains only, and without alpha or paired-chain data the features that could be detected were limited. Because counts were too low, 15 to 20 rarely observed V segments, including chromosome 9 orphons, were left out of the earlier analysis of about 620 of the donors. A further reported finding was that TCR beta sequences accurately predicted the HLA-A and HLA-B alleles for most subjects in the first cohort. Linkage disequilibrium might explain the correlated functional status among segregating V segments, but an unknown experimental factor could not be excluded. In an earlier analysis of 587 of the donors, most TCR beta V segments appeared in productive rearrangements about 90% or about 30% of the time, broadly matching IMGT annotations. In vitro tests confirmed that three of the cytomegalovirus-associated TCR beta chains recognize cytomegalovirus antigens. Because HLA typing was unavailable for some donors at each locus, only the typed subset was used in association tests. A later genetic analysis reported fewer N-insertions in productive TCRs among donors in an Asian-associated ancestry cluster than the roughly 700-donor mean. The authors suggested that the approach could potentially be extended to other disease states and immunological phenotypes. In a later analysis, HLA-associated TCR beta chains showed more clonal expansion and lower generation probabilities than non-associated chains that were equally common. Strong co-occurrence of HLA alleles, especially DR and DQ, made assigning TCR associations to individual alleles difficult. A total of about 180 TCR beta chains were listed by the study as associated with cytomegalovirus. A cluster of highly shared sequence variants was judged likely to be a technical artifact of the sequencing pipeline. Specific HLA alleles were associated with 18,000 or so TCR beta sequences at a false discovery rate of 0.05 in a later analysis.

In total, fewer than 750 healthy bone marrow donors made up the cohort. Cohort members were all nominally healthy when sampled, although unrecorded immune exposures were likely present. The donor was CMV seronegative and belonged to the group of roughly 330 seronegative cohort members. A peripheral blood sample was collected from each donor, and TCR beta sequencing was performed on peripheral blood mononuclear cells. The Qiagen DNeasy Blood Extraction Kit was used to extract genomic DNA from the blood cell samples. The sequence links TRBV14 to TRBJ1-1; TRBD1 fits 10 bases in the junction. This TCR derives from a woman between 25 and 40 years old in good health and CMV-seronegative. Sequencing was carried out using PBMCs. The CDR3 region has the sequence CASSRDRGRAEAFF. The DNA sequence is TGTGCCAGCAGCCGGGACAGGGGACGGGCTGAAGCTTTCTTT. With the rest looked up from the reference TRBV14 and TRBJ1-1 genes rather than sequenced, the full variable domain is EAGVTQFPSHSVIEKGQTVTLRCDPISGHDNLYWYRRVMGKEIKFLLHFVKESKQDESGMPNNRFLAERTGGTYSTLKVQPAELEDSGVYFCASSRDRGRAEAFFGQGTRLTVV.